The 11 T cell receptor beta chains in this list originate from one sample, sequenced in a study of control samples from healthy donors and cancer patients. Sequencing was performed with immunoSEQ multiplex PCR; in TCRdb, only in-frame clones are kept and a portion is missing. The sample includes roughly 140,000 clones, over 90% seen only once; the top ten take over 2%. The sequencing sample was made of blood. All receptors derive from a man aged 50 to 59 in good health.

The chain is built from TRBV10-3 and TRBJ1-6; 10 nucleotides line up with TRBD1. In germline, CDR1 is ENHRY, CDR2 SYGVKD. The CDR3 totals 15 residues. Trimming removed 3 bases from V and 6 bases from J; junction bases left unmatched: 2. CDR3 nucleotides: TGTGCCATCAGTGACGGGACAGGGGTTAATTCACCCCTCCACTTT. It encodes CAISDGTGVNSPLHF.

This chain links TRBV2 with TRBJ2-4; tentative D call: TRBD1 (5 bases). CDR3 length: 13 residues. V was trimmed by 11 bases and J by 2 bases, leaving 13 bases between them. Germline V gives CDR1 SNHLY, CDR2 FYNNEI. CDR3 sequence (DNA): TGTGCCGGAAGGGGCTACTCCAAAAACATTCAGTACTTC. Translating gives CAGRGYSKNIQYF.

The gene calls are TRBV5-5 and TRBJ2-3, with 8 positions matching TRBD1. This CDR3 spans 16 amino acids. V was pared by 1 base and J by 2 bases, with 6 bases of the junction left unmatched. The germline V gene has CDR1 SGHKS and CDR2 YYEKEE (reference sequence). CDR3 region: CASSLRQGASTDTQYF. The CDR3 nucleotides read TGTGCCAGCAGCTTGAGGCAGGGGGCTTCCACAGATACGCAGTATTTT. Together with reference TRBV5-5 and TRBJ2-3, the CDR3 gives the full variable domain: DAGVTQSPTHLIKTRGQQVTLRCSPISGHKSVSWYQQVLGQGPQFIFQYYEKEERGRGNFPDRFSARQFPNYSSELNVNALLLGDSALYLCASSLRQGASTDTQYFGPGTRLTVL.

J is TRBJ1-4 and V is TRBV2; D is possibly TRBD1 (6 bases). The CDR3 totals 15 residues. The V end was cut by 5 bases, the J end by 8 bases, with 18 bases between. Looked up from germline, CDR1 is SNHLY and CDR2 is FYNNEI. The CDR3 DNA reads as TGTGCCAGCAGTACAATCCGGGACAAAGGAGAAAAACTGTTTTTT. It codes for CASSTIRDKGEKLFF.

This sequence joins TRBV5-6 and TRBJ1-2; tentatively, D is TRBD1 (6 bases). Germline V gene sequence: CDR1 SGHDT, CDR2 YYEEEE. The CDR3 covers 13 residues. V lost 4 bases to trimming and J lost 4 bases, with 11 bases between them. CDR3 amino acids: CASSLRQVYGYTF. The CDR3 nucleotides read TGTGCCAGCAGCCTTAGACAGGTCTATGGCTACACCTTC.

This clone was detected only once. The rearrangement joins TRBV28 to TRBJ2-7; 7 bases match TRBD2. The CDR3 is made up of 14 amino acids. J lost 7 bases, V lost 2 bases, and 8 bases had no gene match. Germline assignment: CDR1 MDHEN and CDR2 SYDVKM. In nucleotides, the CDR3 is TGTGCCAGCAGTTTAGGGGCGATCGGGGGGGAGCAGTACTTC. Translated: CASSLGAIGGEQYF.

V gene TRBV5-1 combines with J gene TRBJ2-3; D may be TRBD2 (5 bases). V was trimmed by 4 bases and J by 0 bases, leaving 15 bases between them. Germline lookup yields CDR1 SGHRS and CDR2 YFSETQ. CDR3 length: 16 residues. This CDR3 is CASSHGRGRSTDTQYF. The CDR3 DNA follows: TGCGCCAGCAGCCACGGACGGGGAAGAAGCACAGATACGCAGTATTTT.

The rearrangement joins TRBV5-1 to TRBJ2-3; D unclear. The CDR3 contains 14 residues. With 0 bases removed from V and 4 bases from J, the gap between germline ends came to 9 bases. Germline CDR1 SGHRS, CDR2 YFSETQ. The CDR3 DNA is TGCGCCAGCAGCTTGGCCAGCGCCCCAGATACGCAGTATTTT. Translated: CASSLASAPDTQYF.

V usage is TRBV18 and J usage is TRBJ1-1, with no clear D. The ends were cut back, 3 bases at V and 0 bases at J, with 5 bases in the middle. The V gene's germline CDR1 is KGHSH and CDR2 LQKENI. This CDR3 contains 13 residues. The CDR3 DNA is TGTGCCAGCTCACCGCGAATGAACACTGAAGCTTTCTTT. Protein product: CASSPRMNTEAFF.

This chain links TRBV6-1 with TRBJ1-2; 8 bases fit TRBD1. This CDR3 is 14 amino acids long. Germline CDR1 MNHNS, CDR2 SASEGT. Losses at the gene ends were 1 base for V and 4 bases for J; bases not matched to a gene: 2. The CDR3 spells CASSEVTGVYGYTF. The CDR3 nucleotides read TGTGCCAGCAGTGAAGTGACAGGGGTCTATGGCTACACCTTC.

This chain uses TRBV14 with TRBJ2-3; 7 nucleotides line up with TRBD2. Per the germline V gene, CDR1 is SGHDN and CDR2 is FVKESK. Trimming cost V 3 bases and J 4 bases; bases outside gene matches: 7. The CDR3 has 15 amino acids. The CDR3 nucleotides read TGTGCCAGCAGCCATCGACTAGCCGGCGCAGATACGCAGTATTTT. Its translation: CASSHRLAGADTQYF.